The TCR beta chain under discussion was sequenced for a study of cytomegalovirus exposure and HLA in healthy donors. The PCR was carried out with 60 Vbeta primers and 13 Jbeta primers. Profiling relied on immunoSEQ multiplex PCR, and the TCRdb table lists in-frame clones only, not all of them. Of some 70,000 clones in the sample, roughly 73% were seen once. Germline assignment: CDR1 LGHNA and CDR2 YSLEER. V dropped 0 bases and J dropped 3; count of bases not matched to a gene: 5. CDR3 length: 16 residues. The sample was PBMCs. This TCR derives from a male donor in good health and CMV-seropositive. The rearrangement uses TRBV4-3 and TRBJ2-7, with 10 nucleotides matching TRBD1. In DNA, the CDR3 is TGCGCCAGCAGCCAAGATTGGGACAGGGGAATCTACGAGCAGTACTTC. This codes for CASSQDWDRGIYEQYF.